This T cell receptor beta chain was recovered during a study of blood T cell repertoires in COVID-19. Study as a whole: Samples came from the United States, Italy and Spain, spanning acute and convalescent COVID-19. In each case, the material was cDNA or gDNA derived from T cells, B-cell-depleted T cells, or PBMCs.

The germline CDR1 and CDR2 sequences are SGHNT and YYREEE (reference sequence). The CDR3 sequence is 14 residues long. V lost 3 bases and J lost 5; bases outside the gene matches: 5. Original processing methods: Estimation of nucleated cell counts relied on the amplification of reference gene primers. The repertoire was sequenced with immunoSEQ multiplex PCR; TCRdb's copy has only in-frame clones and lacks some. That table furnishes V, J and clone size, whereas the DNA furnished D and trimming. Altogether some 140,000 clones are present, about four fifths being singletons, with the ten largest covering around 1.4%.

The rearrangement uses TRBV5-4 and TRBJ2-5; the match to TRBD1 covers 9 bases. The receptor was derived from a man between 60 and 70 years old with acute or convalescent COVID-19. Sequencing was carried out using peripheral blood. CDR3 nucleotide sequence: TGTGCCAGCAGCTCACAGGGGGCGCAGGAGACCCAGTACTTC. This translates into CASSSQGAQETQYF. Complete variable domain (other parts from reference TRBV5-4 and TRBJ2-5): ETGVTQSPTHLIKTRGQQVTLRCSSQSGHNTVSWYQQALGQGPQFIFQYYREEENGRGNFPPRFSGLQFPNYSSELNVNALELDDSALYLCASSSQGAQETQYFGPGTRLLVL.